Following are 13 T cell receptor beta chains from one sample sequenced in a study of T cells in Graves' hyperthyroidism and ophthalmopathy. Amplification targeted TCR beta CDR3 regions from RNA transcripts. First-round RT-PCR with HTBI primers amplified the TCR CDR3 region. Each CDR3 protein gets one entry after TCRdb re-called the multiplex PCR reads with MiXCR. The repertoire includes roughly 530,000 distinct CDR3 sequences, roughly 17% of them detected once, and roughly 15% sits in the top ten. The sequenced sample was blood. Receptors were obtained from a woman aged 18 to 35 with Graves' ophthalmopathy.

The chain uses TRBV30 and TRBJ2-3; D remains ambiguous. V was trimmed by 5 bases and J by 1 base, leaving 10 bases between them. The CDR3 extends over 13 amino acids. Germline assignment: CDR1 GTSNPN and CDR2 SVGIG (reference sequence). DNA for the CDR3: TGTGCCTGGGCCACCCCTGGCACAGATACGCAGTATTTT. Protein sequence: CAWATPGTDTQYF.

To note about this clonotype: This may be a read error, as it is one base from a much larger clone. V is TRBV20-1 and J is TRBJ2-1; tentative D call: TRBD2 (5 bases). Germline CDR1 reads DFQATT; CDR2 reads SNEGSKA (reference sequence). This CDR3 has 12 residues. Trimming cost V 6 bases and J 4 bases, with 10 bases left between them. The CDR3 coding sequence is TGCAGTGCCCAACGGGGTTACAATGAGCAGTTCTTC. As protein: CSAQRGYNEQFF.

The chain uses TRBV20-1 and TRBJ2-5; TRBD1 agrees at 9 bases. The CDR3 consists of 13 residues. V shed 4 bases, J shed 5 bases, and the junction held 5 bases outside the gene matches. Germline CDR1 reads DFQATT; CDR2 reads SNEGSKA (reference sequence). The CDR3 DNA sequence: TGCAGTGCTAAACAGGGGGCGGGGGAGACCCAGTACTTC. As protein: CSAKQGAGETQYF.

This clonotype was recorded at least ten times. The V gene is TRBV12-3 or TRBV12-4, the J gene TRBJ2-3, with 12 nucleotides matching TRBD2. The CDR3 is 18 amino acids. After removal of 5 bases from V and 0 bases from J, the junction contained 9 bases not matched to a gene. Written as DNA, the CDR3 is TGTGCCAGCAGTCTGACTAGCGGGGGTGTTTCTAGCACAGATACGCAGTATTTT. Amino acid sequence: CASSLTSGGVSSTDTQYF.

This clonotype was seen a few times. The CDR3, as DNA: TGCGCCAGCAGCTTGGAGGGGACAGGGTATGAGCAGTTCTTC. This encodes CASSLEGTGYEQFF. The chain joins TRBV5-1 to TRBJ2-1, with 9 bases identical to TRBD1. CDR1 and CDR2 (germline): SGHRS, YFSETQ. Losses at the gene ends were 0 bases for V and 8 bases for J; bases not matched to a gene: 3. The CDR3 contains 14 residues.

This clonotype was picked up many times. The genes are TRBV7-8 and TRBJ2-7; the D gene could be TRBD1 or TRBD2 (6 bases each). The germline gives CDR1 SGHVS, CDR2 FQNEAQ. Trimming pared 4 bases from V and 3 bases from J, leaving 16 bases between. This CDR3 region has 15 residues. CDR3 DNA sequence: TGTGCCAGCAGCTCAAGGGGGGTATCCTACTACGAGCAGTACTTC. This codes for CASSSRGVSYYEQYF.

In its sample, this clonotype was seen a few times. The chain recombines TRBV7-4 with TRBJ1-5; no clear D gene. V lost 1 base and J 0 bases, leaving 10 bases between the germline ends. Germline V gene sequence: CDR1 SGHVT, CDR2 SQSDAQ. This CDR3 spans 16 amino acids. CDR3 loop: CASSLGRMNSNQPQHF. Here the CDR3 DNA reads TGTGCCAGCAGCTTAGGACGGATGAATAGCAATCAGCCCCAGCATTTT.

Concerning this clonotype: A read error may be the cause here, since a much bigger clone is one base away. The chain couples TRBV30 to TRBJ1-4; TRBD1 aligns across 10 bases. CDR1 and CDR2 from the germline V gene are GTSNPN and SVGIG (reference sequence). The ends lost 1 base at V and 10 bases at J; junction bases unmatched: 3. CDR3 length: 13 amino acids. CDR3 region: CAWSEDRGGKLFF. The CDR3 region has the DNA TGTGCCTGGAGTGAGGACAGGGGGGGAAAACTGTTTTTT.

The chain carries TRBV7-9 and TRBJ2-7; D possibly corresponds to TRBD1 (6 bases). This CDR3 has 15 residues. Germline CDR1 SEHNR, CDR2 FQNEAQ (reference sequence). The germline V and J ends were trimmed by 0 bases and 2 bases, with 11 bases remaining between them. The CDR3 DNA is TGTGCCAGCAGCTTAGCCAGGGGTGAAGCCTACGAGCAGTACTTC. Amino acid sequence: CASSLARGEAYEQYF.

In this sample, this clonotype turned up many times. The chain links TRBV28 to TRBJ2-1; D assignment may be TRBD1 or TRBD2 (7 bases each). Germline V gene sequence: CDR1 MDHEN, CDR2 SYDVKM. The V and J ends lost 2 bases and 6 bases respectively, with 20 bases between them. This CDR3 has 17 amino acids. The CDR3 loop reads CASSLPQGGFPSNEQFF. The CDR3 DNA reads TGTGCCAGCAGTTTACCCCAGGGGGGGTTCCCTTCCAATGAGCAGTTCTTC.

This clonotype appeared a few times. The CDR3 DNA reads TGTGCCAGCAGCTTAATGAGGGGGGGGGAGCAGTACTTC. Amino acid sequence: CASSLMRGGEQYF. The chain links TRBV7-2 to TRBJ2-7, with TRBD2 as a possible D gene (7 bases). The germline V gene encodes CDR1 SGHTA and CDR2 FQGNSA. This CDR3 has 13 amino acids. V lost 2 bases to trimming and J lost 7 bases, with 12 bases between them.

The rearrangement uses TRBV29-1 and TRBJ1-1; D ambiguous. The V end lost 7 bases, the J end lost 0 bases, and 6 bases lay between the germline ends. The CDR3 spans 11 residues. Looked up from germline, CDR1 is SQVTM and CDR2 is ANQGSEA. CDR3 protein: CSGEVNTEAFF. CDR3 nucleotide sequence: TGCAGCGGAGAAGTGAACACTGAAGCTTTCTTT.

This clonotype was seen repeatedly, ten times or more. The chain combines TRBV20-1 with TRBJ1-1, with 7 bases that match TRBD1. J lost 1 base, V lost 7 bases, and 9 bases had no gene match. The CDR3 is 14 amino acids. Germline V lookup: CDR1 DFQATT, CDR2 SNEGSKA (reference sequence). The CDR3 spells CSGGQRAWNTEAFF. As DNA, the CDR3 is TGCAGTGGGGGACAGAGGGCGTGGAACACTGAAGCTTTCTTT.